This is a list of T cell receptor beta chains from one sample in a study of CD8 T cells in Susac syndrome. TCRdb recomputed calls from the immunoSEQ multiplex PCR reads with MiXCR, one row per CDR3 protein. The repertoire consists of fewer than 150,000 distinct CDR3 sequences, with approximately 93% occurring once and the leading ten covering about 0.26%. The sequencing input was CD8+ T cells from PBMCs. These receptors all come from a human donor in good health. Each CDR3 is given with its conserved first and last residue. The order of the fields is J gene, V gene, D gene, clone size, CDR3 protein, CDR3 DNA. A D gene is named only where the DNA matches it firmly. Clone size appears in some rows only: once, few, many, or a class for an expanded clone.

J: TRBJ1-5; V: TRBV6-5; D: -; size: once; CDR3: CASSTSQPQHF; DNA: TGTGCCAGCAGTACAAGTCAGCCCCAGCATTTT
J: TRBJ2-1; V: TRBV19; D: -; size: few; CDR3: CASSIAGASYNEQFF; DNA: TGTGCCAGTAGTATAGCTGGCGCGTCCTACAATGAGCAGTTCTTC
J: TRBJ1-2; V: TRBV13; D: TRBD1; size: -; CDR3: CASSLGRQGRGYTF; DNA: TGTGCCAGCAGCTTAGGCCGACAGGGGCGGGGCTACACCTTC
J: TRBJ1-1; V: TRBV24-1; D: -; size: -; CDR3: CATSDQTDTEAFF; DNA: TGTGCCACCAGTGACCAGACCGACACTGAAGCTTTCTTT
J: TRBJ1-2; V: TRBV20-1; D: TRBD1; size: -; CDR3: CSAIPTGKYGYTF; DNA: TGCAGTGCTATCCCGACAGGGAAATATGGCTACACCTTC
J: TRBJ2-5; V: TRBV9; D: TRBD1; size: -; CDR3: CASSVTGDGETQYF; DNA: TGTGCCAGCAGCGTGACAGGGGACGGAGAGACCCAGTACTTC
J: TRBJ2-5; V: TRBV7-9; D: TRBD1; size: -; CDR3: CASSHRGQYQETQYF; DNA: TGTGCCAGCAGCCACCGGGGACAGTACCAAGAGACCCAGTACTTC
J: TRBJ1-2; V: TRBV30; D: -; size: -; CDR3: CAWSPIPGHSYTF; DNA: TGTGCCTGGAGCCCAATTCCGGGACACAGCTACACCTTC
J: TRBJ2-7; V: TRBV30; D: -; size: once; CDR3: CAWNIQGYEQYF; DNA: TGTGCCTGGAATATACAGGGCTACGAGCAGTACTTC
J: TRBJ2-3; V: TRBV5-6; D: -; size: -; CDR3: CASSLGIQKYF; DNA: TGTGCCAGCAGCTTGGGGATCCAGAAGTATTTT
J: TRBJ1-2; V: TRBV13; D: -; size: -; CDR3: CASTHGTTTGYGYTF; DNA: TGTGCCAGCACCCACGGCACTACAACGGGCTATGGCTACACCTTC
J: TRBJ2-1; V: TRBV13; D: TRBD1; size: -; CDR3: CASSVRTGGWNEQFF; DNA: TGTGCCAGCAGCGTAAGAACAGGGGGCTGGAATGAGCAGTTCTTC
J: TRBJ2-1; V: TRBV7-3; D: -; size: -; CDR3: CASSPVAGTHEQFF; DNA: TGTGCCAGCAGCCCGGTGGCGGGGACCCATGAGCAGTTCTTC
J: TRBJ2-2; V: TRBV27; D: -; size: -; CDR3: CASSLSVESVNTGELFF; DNA: TGTGCCAGCAGTTTATCGGTGGAGTCAGTTAACACCGGGGAGCTGTTTTTT
J: TRBJ2-7; V: TRBV28; D: -; size: -; CDR3: CASSSLGRTTEQYF; DNA: TGTGCCAGCAGTTCCTTAGGACGTACAACCGAGCAGTACTTC
J: TRBJ1-1; V: TRBV20-1; D: -; size: -; CDR3: CSARRTPAEAFF; DNA: TGCAGTGCTAGACGGACACCGGCTGAAGCTTTCTTT
J: TRBJ2-7; V: TRBV27; D: -; size: -; CDR3: CASSLRRAGYEQYF; DNA: TGTGCCAGCAGTTTAAGACGGGCAGGCTACGAGCAGTACTTC
J: TRBJ2-5; V: TRBV15; D: TRBD1; size: -; CDR3: CATSSPGTGVETQYF; DNA: TGTGCCACCAGCAGTCCCGGGACAGGGGTCGAGACCCAGTACTTC
J: TRBJ1-1; V: TRBV30; D: -; size: -; CDR3: CAWKEPAGPEAFF; DNA: TGTGCCTGGAAGGAGCCTGCGGGGCCTGAAGCTTTCTTT
J: TRBJ2-3; V: TRBV20-1; D: -; size: -; CDR3: CSARSLEPLLESTDTQYF; DNA: TGCAGTGCTAGGAGCCTCGAACCCCTACTAGAGTCCACAGATACGCAGTATTTT
J: TRBJ1-2; V: TRBV30; D: TRBD1; size: once; CDR3: CAWSSRLRDRRRGYTF; DNA: TGTGCCTGGAGTTCCCGGCTCCGGGACAGGCGTCGGGGCTACACCTTC
J: TRBJ2-4; V: TRBV15; D: -; size: -; CDR3: CATSRDRLDGPKNIQYF; DNA: TGTGCCACCAGCAGAGACCGCTTGGACGGACCCAAAAACATTCAGTACTTC
J: TRBJ2-2; V: TRBV23-1; D: -; size: -; CDR3: CASSQPRGTPNTGELFF; DNA: TGCGCCAGCAGTCAGCCCCGCGGGACTCCGAACACCGGGGAGCTGTTTTTT
J: TRBJ2-5; V: TRBV4-3; D: -; size: -; CDR3: CASSQDLGVQETQYF; DNA: TGCGCCAGCAGCCAAGATCTCGGGGTACAAGAGACCCAGTACTTC
J: TRBJ2-2; V: TRBV29-1; D: -; size: -; CDR3: CSVEVSNTGELFF; DNA: TGCAGCGTTGAGGTATCGAACACCGGGGAGCTGTTTTTT
J: TRBJ1-2; V: TRBV27; D: TRBD1; size: -; CDR3: CASSRGQLGTGSNYGYTF; DNA: TGTGCCAGCAGTCGGGGGCAGCTGGGGACAGGGAGTAACTATGGCTACACCTTC